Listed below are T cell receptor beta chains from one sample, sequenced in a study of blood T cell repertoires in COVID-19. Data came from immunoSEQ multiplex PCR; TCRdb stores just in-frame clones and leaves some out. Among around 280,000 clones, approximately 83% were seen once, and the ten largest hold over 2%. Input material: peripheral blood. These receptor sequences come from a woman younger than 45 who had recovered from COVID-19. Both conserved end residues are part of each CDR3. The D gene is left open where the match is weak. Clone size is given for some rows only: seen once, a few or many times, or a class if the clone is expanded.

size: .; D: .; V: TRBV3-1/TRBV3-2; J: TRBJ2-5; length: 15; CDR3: CASSPRPPSWQTQYF; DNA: TGTGCCAGCAGCCCCAGACCCCCTAGCTGGCAGACCCAGTACTTC
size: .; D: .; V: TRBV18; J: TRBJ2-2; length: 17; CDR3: CASSPAVSRGLTGELFF; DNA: TGTGCCAGCTCACCGGCGGTCTCCAGGGGCCTCACCGGGGAGCTGTTTTTT
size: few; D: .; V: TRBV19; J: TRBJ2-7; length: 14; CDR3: CASSYRDSFYEQYF; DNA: TGTGCCAGTAGTTACCGGGACTCGTTCTACGAGCAGTACTTC
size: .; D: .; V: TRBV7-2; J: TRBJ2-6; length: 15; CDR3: CASSFGGSGANVLTF; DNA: TGTGCCAGCAGCTTCGGAGGGTCTGGGGCCAACGTCCTGACTTTC
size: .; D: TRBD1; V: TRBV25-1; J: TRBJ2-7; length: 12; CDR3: CASGTGAYEQYF; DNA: TGTGCCAGCGGGACAGGGGCCTACGAGCAGTACTTC
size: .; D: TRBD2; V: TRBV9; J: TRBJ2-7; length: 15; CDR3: CASTPGGGGGYEQYF; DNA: TGTGCCAGCACGCCCGGAGGTGGCGGGGGCTACGAGCAGTACTTC
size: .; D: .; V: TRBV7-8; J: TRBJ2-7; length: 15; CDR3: CASSVQGKSSYEQYF; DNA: TGTGCCAGCAGCGTACAGGGTAAGAGCTCCTACGAGCAGTACTTC
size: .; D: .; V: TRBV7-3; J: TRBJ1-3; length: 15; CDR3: CASSLTPGYGNTIYF; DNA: TGTGCCAGCAGCTTAACACCGGGGTACGGAAACACCATATATTTT
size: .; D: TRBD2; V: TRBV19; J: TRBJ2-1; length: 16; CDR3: CASSSRLAGAHNEQFF; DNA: TGTGCCAGTAGTTCGCGACTAGCGGGTGCCCACAATGAGCAGTTCTTC
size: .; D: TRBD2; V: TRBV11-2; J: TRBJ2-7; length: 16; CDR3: CASRSLAGGPSGEQYF; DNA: TGTGCCAGCAGATCCTTAGCGGGAGGGCCGTCCGGCGAGCAGTACTTC
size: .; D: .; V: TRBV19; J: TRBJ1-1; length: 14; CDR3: CASSFDSMNTEAFF; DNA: TGTGCCAGTAGTTTTGACAGTATGAACACTGAAGCTTTCTTT
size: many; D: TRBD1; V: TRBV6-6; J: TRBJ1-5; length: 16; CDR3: CASVNRKGQGYQPQHF; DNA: TGTGCCAGCGTCAACCGGAAAGGACAGGGGTACCAGCCCCAGCATTTT
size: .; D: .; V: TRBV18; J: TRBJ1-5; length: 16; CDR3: CASSRARKESNQPQHF; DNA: TGTGCCAGCTCACGGGCAAGAAAGGAAAGCAATCAGCCCCAGCATTTT
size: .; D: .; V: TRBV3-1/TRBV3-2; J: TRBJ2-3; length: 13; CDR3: CASSPDIADTQYF; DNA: TGTGCCAGCAGCCCGGACATCGCCGATACGCAGTATTTT
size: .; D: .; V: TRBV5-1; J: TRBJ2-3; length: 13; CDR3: CASSLQGTDTQYF; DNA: TGCGCCAGCAGCTTACAGGGTACAGATACGCAGTATTTT
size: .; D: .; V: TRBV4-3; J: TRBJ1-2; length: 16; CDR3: CASSQDHRGGYYGYTF; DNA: TGCGCCAGCAGCCAAGATCATCGGGGGGGATACTATGGCTACACCTTC
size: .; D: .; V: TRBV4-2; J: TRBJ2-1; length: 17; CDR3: CASSQDSRLDGMNEQFF; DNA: TGTGCCAGCAGCCAAGATTCTCGACTAGACGGTATGAATGAGCAGTTCTTC
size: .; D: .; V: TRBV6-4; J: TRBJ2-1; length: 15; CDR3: CASSLGQNSYNEQFF; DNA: TGTGCCAGCAGCCTAGGACAGAATTCCTACAATGAGCAGTTCTTC
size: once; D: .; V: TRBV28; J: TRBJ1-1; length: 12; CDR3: CASSFRTEEAFF; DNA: TGTGCCAGCAGTTTTCGGACTGAGGAAGCTTTCTTT
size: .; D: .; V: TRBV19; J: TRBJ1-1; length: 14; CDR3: CASSISQGFTEAFF; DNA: TGTGCCAGTAGTATAAGCCAGGGGTTCACTGAAGCTTTCTTT
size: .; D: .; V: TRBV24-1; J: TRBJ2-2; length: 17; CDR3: CATSDLSGGLSTGELFF; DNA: TGTGCCACCAGTGATTTATCCGGCGGACTTAGCACCGGGGAGCTGTTTTTT
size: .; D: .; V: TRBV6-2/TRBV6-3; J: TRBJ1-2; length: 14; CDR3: CASSYDYSEYGYTF; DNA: TGTGCCAGCAGTTACGACTACTCAGAGTATGGCTACACCTTC
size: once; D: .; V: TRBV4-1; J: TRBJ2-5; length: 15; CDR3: CASSQAPGAGETQYF; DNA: TGCGCCAGCAGCCAAGCGCCAGGGGCGGGCGAGACCCAGTACTTC
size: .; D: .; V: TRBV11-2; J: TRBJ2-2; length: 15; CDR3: CASRSVATNTGELFF; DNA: TGTGCCAGCAGGTCTGTCGCTACGAACACCGGGGAGCTGTTTTTT
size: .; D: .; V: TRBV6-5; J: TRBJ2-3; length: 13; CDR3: CATYIVTTDTQYF; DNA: TGTGCCACCTATATCGTAACCACAGATACGCAGTATTTT
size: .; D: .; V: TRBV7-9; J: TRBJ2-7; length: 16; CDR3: CASSLGPREEAYEQYF; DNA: TGTGCCAGCAGCTTGGGTCCGAGGGAAGAAGCCTACGAGCAGTACTTC
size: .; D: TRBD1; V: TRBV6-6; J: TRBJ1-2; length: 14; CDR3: CASSYRNRGDGYTF; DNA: TGTGCCAGCAGTTACCGCAACAGGGGAGACGGCTACACCTTC
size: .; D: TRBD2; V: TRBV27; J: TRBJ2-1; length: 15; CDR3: CASSPTSGAYNEQFF; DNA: TGTGCCAGCAGTCCGACTAGCGGGGCATACAATGAGCAGTTCTTC
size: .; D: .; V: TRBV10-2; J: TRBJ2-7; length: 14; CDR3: CASSESGDTYEQYF; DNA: TGCGCCAGCAGTGAGTCGGGCGATACCTACGAGCAGTACTTC
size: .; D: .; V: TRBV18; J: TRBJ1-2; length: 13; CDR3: CASSPGLGGGYTF; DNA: TGTGCCAGCTCACCGGGACTGGGTGGTGGCTACACCTTC
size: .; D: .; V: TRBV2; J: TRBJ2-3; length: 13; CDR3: CASSAGMTDTQYF; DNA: TGTGCCAGCAGTGCAGGGATGACAGATACGCAGTATTTT
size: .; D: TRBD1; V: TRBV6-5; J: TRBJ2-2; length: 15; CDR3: CASSFGTGPTGELFF; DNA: TGTGCCAGCAGTTTTGGGACAGGACCCACCGGGGAGCTGTTTTTT
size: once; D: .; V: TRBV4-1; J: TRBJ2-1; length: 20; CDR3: CASSQKKESDKAGRYNEQFF; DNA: TGCGCCAGCAGCCAAAAAAAGGAAAGTGATAAGGCGGGAAGGTACAATGAGCAGTTCTTC
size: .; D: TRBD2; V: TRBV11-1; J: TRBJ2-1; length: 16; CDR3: CASSLAGGFSYNEQFF; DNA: TGTGCCAGCAGCCTAGCGGGAGGCTTCTCCTACAATGAGCAGTTCTTC
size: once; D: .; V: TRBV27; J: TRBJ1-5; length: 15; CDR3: CASRSSGSANQPQHF; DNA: TGTGCCAGCAGAAGCTCCGGGTCCGCCAATCAGCCCCAGCATTTT
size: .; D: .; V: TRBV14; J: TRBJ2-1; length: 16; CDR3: CASSQVGGSSYNEQFF; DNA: TGTGCCAGCAGCCAAGTGGGGGGAAGCTCCTACAATGAGCAGTTCTTC
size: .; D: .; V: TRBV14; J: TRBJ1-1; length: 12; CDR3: CASSQAYTEAFF; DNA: TGTGCCAGCAGCCAAGCTTACACTGAAGCTTTCTTT
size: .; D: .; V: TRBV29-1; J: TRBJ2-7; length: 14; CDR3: CSVVALERSYEQYF; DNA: TGCAGCGTTGTGGCGCTTGAGCGATCCTACGAGCAGTACTTC